The T cell receptor (beta chain) described here comes from a study of vaccination and CD4 T cells after COVID-19. About the research overall: Six male and four female convalescents took part, two of them Hispanic. Cells were stimulated with overlapping spike peptides from SARS-CoV-2, HCoV-NL63, HCoV-OC43 and HCoV-229E.

Treatment of the sample: approximately 11-day PBMC culture with coronavirus spike peptide pools or control peptides (ViraFEST assay). ViraFEST stimulated the growth of antigen-specific T cells using peptide pools and subsequently profiled their TCRs by sequencing. Each well received some 2.1 million PBMCs, cultured with approximately 10 IU/ml IL-2 and 9.5 to 10 ug/ml peptide pools. Trimming pared 2 bases from V and 6 bases from J, leaving 11 bases between. Germline lookup yields CDR1 MGHRA and CDR2 YSYEKL. This CDR3 is built from 14 residues. The assay that was used to sequence DNA from cultured CD4+ T cells was the Oncomine TCR Beta short-read assay. MiXCR, applied by TCRdb to the PCR reads, yields one record per CDR3 protein. The data hold about 13,000 distinct CDR3 sequences, with about three fifths observed a single time. On this clonotype: The antigen is unknown.

The genes are TRBV4-1 and TRBJ2-1; D assignment may be TRBD1 or TRBD2 (5 bases each). The source was cultured CD4+ T cells from blood, collected after SARS-CoV-2 vaccination. This sequence originates from a human donor with COVID-19. In DNA form, the CDR3 reads TGCGCCAGCAGCCAACTCACAGGAGGCAATGAGCAGTTCTTC. Protein product: CASSQLTGGNEQFF.